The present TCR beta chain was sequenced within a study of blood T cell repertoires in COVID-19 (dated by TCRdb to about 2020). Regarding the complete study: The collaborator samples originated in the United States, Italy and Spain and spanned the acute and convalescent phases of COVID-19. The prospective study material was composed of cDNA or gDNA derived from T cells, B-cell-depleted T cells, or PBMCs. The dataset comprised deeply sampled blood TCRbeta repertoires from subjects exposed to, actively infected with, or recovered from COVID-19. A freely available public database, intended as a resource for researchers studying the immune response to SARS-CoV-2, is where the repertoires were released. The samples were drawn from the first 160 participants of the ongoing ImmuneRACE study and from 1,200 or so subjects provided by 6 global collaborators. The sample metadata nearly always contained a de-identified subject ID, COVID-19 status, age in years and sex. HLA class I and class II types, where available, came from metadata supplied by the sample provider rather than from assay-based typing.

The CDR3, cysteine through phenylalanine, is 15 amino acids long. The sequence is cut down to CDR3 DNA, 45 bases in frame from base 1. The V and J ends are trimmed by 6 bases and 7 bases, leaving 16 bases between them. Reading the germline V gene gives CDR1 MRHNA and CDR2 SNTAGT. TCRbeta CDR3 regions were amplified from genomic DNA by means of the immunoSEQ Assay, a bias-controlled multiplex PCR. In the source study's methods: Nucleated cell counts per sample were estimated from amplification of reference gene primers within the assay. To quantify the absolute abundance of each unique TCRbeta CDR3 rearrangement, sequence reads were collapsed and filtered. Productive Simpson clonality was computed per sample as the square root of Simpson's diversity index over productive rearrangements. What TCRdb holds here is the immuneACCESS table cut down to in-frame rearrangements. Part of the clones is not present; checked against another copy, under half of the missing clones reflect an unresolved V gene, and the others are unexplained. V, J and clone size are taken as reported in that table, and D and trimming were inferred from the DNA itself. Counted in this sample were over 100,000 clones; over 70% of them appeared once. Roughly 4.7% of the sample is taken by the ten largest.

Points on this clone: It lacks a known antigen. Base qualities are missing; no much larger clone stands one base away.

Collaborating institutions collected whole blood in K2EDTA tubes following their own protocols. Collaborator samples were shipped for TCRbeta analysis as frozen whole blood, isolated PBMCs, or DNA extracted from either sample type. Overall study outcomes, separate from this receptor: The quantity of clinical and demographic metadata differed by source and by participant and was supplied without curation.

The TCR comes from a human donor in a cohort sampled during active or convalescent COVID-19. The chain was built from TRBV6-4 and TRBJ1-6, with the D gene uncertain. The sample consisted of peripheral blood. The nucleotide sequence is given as TGTGCCAGCAGGAAATCCGACATTTACAATTCACCCCTCCACTTT. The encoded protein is CASRKSDIYNSPLHF.